This record covers a single T cell receptor beta chain. The target antigen is unknown. This record comes from a study of cytomegalovirus exposure and HLA in healthy donors. General study points: Later analysis demonstrated an association between a missense DCLRE1C variant and TCR beta V- and J-gene trimming. The study recorded over 150 TCR beta chains that were cytomegalovirus-associated. Sequencing likely produced, as an artifact, a cluster of highly shared sequence variants.

Primers for the PCR totalled 60 Vbeta and 13 Jbeta. Measured with immunoSEQ multiplex PCR; TCRdb has only the in-frame clones, and not every one. The sample lists about 150,000 clones; over 60% were seen once. Trimming removed 1 base from V and 5 bases from J; junction bases left unmatched: 6. This CDR3 spans 16 amino acids. Germline assignment: CDR1 MDHEN and CDR2 SYDVKM. The J gene is TRBJ1-1, the V gene TRBV28, with 11 bases identical to TRBD1. Sequencing used PBMCs. This clonotype was obtained from a man aged 35-49 years in good health and CMV-seronegative. CDR3 DNA sequence: TGTGCCAGCAGTTTATTCGGACAGGGGGCTAGGACTGAAGCTTTCTTT. Translated: CASSLFGQGARTEAFF.